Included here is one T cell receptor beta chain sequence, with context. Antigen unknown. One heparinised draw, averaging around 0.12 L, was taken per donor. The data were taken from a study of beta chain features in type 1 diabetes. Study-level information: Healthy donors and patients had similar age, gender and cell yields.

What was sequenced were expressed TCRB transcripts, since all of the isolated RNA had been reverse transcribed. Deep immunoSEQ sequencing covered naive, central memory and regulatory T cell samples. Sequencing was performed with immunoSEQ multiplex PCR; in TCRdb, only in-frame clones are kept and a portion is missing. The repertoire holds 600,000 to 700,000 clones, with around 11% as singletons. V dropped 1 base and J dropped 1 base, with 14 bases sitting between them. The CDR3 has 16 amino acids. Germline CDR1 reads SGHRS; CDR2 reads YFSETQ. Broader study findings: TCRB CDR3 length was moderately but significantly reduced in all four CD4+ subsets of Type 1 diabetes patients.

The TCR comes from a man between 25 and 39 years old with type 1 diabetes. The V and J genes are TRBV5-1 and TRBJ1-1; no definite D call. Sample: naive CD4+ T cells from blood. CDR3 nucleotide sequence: TGCGCCAGCAGCTTGTTGGCAGACCCGGCGAACACTGAAGCTTTCTTT. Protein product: CASSLLADPANTEAFF.